Sequencing of this T cell receptor (beta chain) was carried out in a study of CD8+ T cells in alopecia areata. In each case, RNA was isolated and then reverse transcribed into cDNA as the sequencing template. Data came from immunoSEQ multiplex PCR; TCRdb stores just in-frame clones and leaves some out. The data contain about 120,000 clones, approximately 54% of them singletons. The study's findings and limits: Uncertainty about whether baseline CD8+ expansion is linked to response remains, with one nonresponder.

The treatment here: oral pan-JAK inhibitor, 5-10 mg twice daily. The study team obtained lesional scalp punch biopsies and peripheral blood from alopecia areata patients. Trimming removed 3 bases from V and 8 bases from J; junction bases left unmatched: 7. Germline V gene data show CDR1 as LGHNA and CDR2 as YNFKEQ. CDR3 length: 14 amino acids. This clone was counted a few times. The antigen remains undetermined. The sequenced sample was CD8+ T cells sorted from blood, obtained at week 24, from a patient treated with tofacitinib. This TCR was recovered from a human donor with alopecia areata. The genes are TRBV4-2 and TRBJ2-4; 7 bases are a match to TRBD2. For the CDR3, the DNA is TGTGCCAGCAGCCATCCGGGGGGACGGTACATTCAGTACTTC. Translation: CASSHPGGRYIQYF.